This entry is about one T cell receptor beta chain. As to time point: pretreatment peripheral blood. Patients' cancers were locally advanced or metastatic urothelial carcinomas. Anywhere from 1 to 8 samples came from each patient, spanning pretreatment and on-treatment. This sample stems from a study of PD-L1 blockade in urothelial cancer. Study context: The study recovered a median of roughly 140,000 T cells per blood sample.

CDR1 and CDR2 from the germline V gene are SNHLY and FYNNEI. The CDR3 consists of 16 residues. The junction had 7 bases not matched to a gene; V was cut back by 6 bases and J by 0 bases. The table came from immunoSEQ multiplex PCR; TCRdb's copy has only in-frame clones and leaves some out. The table includes more than 75,000 clones, 84% detected once. Source: PBMCs, taken around atezolizumab (anti-PD-L1) treatment. This sequence was found in a man aged 60 to 75 with urothelial cancer. The chain is built from TRBV2 and TRBJ1-5; TRBD1 agrees at 8 bases. The chain's CDR3 is CASRARTGNSNQPQHF. The DNA of the CDR3 is TGTGCCAGCAGAGCCCGGACAGGGAATAGCAATCAGCCCCAGCATTTT.